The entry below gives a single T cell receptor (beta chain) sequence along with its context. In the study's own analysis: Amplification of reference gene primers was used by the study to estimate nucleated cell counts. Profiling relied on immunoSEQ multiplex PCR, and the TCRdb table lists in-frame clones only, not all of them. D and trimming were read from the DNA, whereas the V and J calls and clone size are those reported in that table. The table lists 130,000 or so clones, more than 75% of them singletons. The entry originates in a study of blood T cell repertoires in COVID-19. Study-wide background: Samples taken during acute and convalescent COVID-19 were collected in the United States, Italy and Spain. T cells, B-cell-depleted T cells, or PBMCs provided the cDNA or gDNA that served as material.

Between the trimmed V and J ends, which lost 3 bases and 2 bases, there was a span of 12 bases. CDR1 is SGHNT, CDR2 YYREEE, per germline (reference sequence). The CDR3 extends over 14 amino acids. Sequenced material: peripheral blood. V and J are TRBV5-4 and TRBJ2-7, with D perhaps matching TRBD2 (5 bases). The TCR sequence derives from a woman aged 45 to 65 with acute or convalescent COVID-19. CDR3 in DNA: TGTGCCAGCAGCTCCCGGACCGGGGCCTACGAGCAGTACTTC. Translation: CASSSRTGAYEQYF.